These T cell receptor beta chains were read from a single sample in a study of T cells expressing NK-cell markers. Using the 5' RACE reads, TCRdb records one entry per CDR3 protein without DNA. Recorded for this sample: 550,000 to 600,000 distinct CDR3 sequences. Input material: blood T cells: a sorted CD56 or NKG2C T cell subset, CD4+ or CD8+ T cells, or bulk PBMC T cells (not recorded which). The receptors here all came from a man aged 18-30 years in good health. Both conserved end residues are part of each CDR3.

j_gene | v_gene | CDR3aa
TRBJ2-5 | TRBV7-2 | CASSLVREVETQYF
TRBJ1-4 | TRBV27 | CASSPLQTVEKLFF
TRBJ2-7 | TRBV12-3/TRBV12-4 | CASSLQGASLEQYF
TRBJ2-2 | TRBV7-6 | CASSGRGNRDQWSTGELFF
TRBJ2-1 | TRBV29-1 | CSVWGSSGDNEQFF
TRBJ2-4 | TRBV15 | CATAGTRGNIQYF
TRBJ2-5 | TRBV20-1 | CSAGRQGRGETQYF
TRBJ1-5 | TRBV12-3/TRBV12-4 | CASSGGQDRGNQPQHF
TRBJ2-5 | TRBV7-9 | CASSPRPGLAEETQYF
TRBJ2-5 | TRBV5-1 | CASSPGTSGISETQYF
TRBJ2-3 | TRBV27 | CASNSEGHGTDTQYF
TRBJ2-7 | TRBV10-3 | CAISSGTGSNEQYF
TRBJ2-5 | TRBV6-1 | CASSTLAGGRQETQYF
TRBJ2-3 | TRBV30 | CAWSSRGSRDTQYF
TRBJ2-1 | TRBV11-2 | CASSLVLAGGFYNEQFF
TRBJ2-2 | TRBV6-1 | CASRAIKAGELFF
TRBJ1-1 | TRBV29-1 | CSVERANTEAFF
TRBJ2-3 | TRBV5-1 | CASRVVANTDTQYF
TRBJ2-3 | TRBV6-1 | CATQGGARGWTDTQYF
TRBJ2-2 | TRBV29-1 | CSVDETGTRTTGELFF
TRBJ1-1 | TRBV27 | CASKGREKQTEAFF
TRBJ2-2 | TRBV6-5 | CASSYSSRGNTGELFF